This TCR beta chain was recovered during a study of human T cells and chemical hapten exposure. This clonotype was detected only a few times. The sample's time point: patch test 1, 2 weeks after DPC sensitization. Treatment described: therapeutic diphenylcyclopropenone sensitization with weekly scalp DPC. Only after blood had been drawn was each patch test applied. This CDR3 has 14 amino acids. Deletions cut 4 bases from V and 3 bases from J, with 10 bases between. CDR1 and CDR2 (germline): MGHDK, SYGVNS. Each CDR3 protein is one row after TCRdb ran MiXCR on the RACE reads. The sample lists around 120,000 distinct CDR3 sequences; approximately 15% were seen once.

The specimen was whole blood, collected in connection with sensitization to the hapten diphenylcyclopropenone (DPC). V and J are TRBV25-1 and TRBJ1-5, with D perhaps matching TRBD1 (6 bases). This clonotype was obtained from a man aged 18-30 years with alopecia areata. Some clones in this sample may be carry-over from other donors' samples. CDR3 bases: TGTGCCAGCAGTGTAACAGGGTTCAATCAGCCCCAGCATTTT. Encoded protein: CASSVTGFNQPQHF. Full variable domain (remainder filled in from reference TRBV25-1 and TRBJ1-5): EADIYQTPRYLVIGTGKKITLECSQTMGHDKMYWYQQDPGMELHLIHYSYGVNSTEKGDLSSESTVSRIRTEHFPLTLESARPSHTSQYLCASSVTGFNQPQHFGDGTRLSIL.